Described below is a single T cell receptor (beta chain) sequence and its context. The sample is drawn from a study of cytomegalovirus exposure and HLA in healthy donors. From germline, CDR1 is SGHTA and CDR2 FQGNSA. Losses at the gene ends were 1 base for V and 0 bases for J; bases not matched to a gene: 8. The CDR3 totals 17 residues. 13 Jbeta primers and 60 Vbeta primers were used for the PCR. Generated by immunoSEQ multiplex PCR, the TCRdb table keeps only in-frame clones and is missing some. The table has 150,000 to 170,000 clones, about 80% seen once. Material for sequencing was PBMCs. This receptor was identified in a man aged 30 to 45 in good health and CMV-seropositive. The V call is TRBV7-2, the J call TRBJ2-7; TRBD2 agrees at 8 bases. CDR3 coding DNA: TGTGCCAGCAGCTTAGTACACGGTGCGGGAGGCTCCTACGAGCAGTACTTC. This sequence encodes CASSLVHGAGGSYEQYF.